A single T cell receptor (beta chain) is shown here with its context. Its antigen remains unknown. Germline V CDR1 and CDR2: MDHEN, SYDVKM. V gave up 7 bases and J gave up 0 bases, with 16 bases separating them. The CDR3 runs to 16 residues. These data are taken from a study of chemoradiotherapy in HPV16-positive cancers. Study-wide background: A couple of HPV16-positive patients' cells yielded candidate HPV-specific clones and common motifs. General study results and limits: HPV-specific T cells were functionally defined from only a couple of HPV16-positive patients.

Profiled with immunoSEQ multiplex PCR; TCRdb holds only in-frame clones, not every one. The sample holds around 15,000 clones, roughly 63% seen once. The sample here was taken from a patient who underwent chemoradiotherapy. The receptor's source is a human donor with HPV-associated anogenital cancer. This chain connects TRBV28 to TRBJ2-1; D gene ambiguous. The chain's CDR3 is CASNPVRSFSYNEQFF. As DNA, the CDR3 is TGTGCCAGCAACCCTGTTAGATCCTTCTCCTACAATGAGCAGTTCTTC.